This record covers a single T cell receptor (beta chain). Sequencing ends 3 residues short of the CDR3 end; the germline J gene provides the rest. The data were taken from a study of T cells in women clearing cervical HPV infection. Study summary: Cases were women with histologically confirmed HPV16-related CIN3 or worse, including 2 invasive cancers.

The CDR3 totals 16 residues. Germline CDR1 and CDR2: SQVTM and ANQGSEA. J lost 0 bases, V lost 7 bases, and 8 bases had no gene match. Only in-frame clones appear in the TCRdb table, and some are missing; sequencing was by immunoSEQ multiplex PCR. The sample table sets out fewer than 35,000 clones. This sequence was found in a woman aged 18 to 75 with a cervical HPV16 infection that either progressed to CIN3+ or cleared (not recorded which). Sequencing input: blood buffy coat. The J gene is TRBJ1-4, the V gene TRBV29-1; 10 bases are a match to TRBD1. Incomplete CDR3 DNA: TGCAGCGCCAGACAGGGGGCATTTGCAACTAATGAAAAA. It translates to CSARQGAFATNEK. The whole CDR3 region reads CSARQGAFATNEKLFF.